This T cell receptor (beta chain) was recovered during a study of hypomethylating agent response in myelodysplastic syndrome (dated by TCRdb to the early 2020s). With regard to the full study: Patients were treated with the hypomethylating agents azacitidine (about 70% of the 11) or decitabine (3 of 11). Four or five patients did not respond, whereas roughly six responded with either complete response or hematologic improvement. TET2 was the most frequent mutation, present in about 45% of the 11 patients. On average the patients were 72.2 +/- 6.3 years old, and a diploid cytogenetic profile was seen most often. Of the myelodysplastic syndrome patients in the cohort, several were male and 2 were female. Response was defined as complete response or hematologic improvement, and any patient who met neither criterion was considered a non-responder.

A remark on this clone: Its binding antigen is unknown. No base qualities exist here, and no much larger clone lies one base off it.

CDR1 is given as MDHEN and CDR2 as SYDVKM, both from the germline V gene. V is shortened by 5 bases, J by 4 bases, and the region joining them spans 20 bases. Measured from the cysteine to the phenylalanine, the CDR3 is 17 residues long. Of all the DNA, just the CDR3 is kept, 51 bases in frame from base 1. Bulk bone marrow was analyzed, and T-cell subsets were not sorted. TCR beta CDR3 regions were immunosequenced from bone marrow of about a dozen myelodysplastic syndrome patients before and after hypomethylating agent therapy. To track the repertoire longitudinally, every patient provided one baseline bone marrow along with two to three bone marrows taken at different post-treatment timepoints. Whole bone marrow served as the source for genomic DNA extraction, with DNA quality checked using TapeStation, NanoDrop OneC and PicoGreen assays. Overall study outcomes, separate from this receptor: The shared GLIPH2 clusters might recognize novel MDS antigens, but this possibility was not confirmed and requires experimental validation. The healthy control donors were not matched in age to the MDS patients, and this mismatch could have affected the comparison between MDS and healthy donors. Only around ten patients were analyzed, so the cohort was small. Richness, rarefaction diversity and clonality did not change significantly after hypomethylating agent treatment, across all patients or within response groups. Novel clonotypes were found to emerge more often in responders, whereas more contracted clonotypes were observed in non-responders after treatment.

Receptors were amplified or captured by the immunoSEQ multiplex PCR assay. Sequencing was run at survey resolution with two replicates of roughly 200 ng each, for a total of about 400 ng of DNA per sample. The hsTCRB kit detected rearranged TCRB sequences in genomic DNA using multiplex PCR primers targeting V and J genes. The first PCR used the QIAGEN Multiplex PCR Kit for roughly 31 cycles to amplify the CDR3 region. Sample barcodes and Illumina adapters were added to each replicate in an approximately 8-cycle second PCR. Quantification of the pooled libraries was done with a QuantStudio 6 and the KAPA library quantification kit. Approximately 15 pM of pooled libraries went onto an Illumina MiSeq for sequencing, using single-end reads of 156 cycles plus an index read of 15 cycles. The original pipeline was this. Of some 170,000 unique clonotypes, around 1.5% were flagged by VDJdb annotation as previously reported viral-epitope-specific clonotypes. Raw reads were processed by the immunoSEQ Data Assistant and immunoSEQ Analyzer into normalized, annotated TCRB repertoires. Clonotypes were analyzed with the immunarch R package version 0.6.5 and BioAnalyzer. Before richness was estimated, every repertoire was downsampled to the clone count of the smallest repertoire. Clonotypes were sorted into expanded, contracted or novel categories with Fisher's exact tests, where novel meant the clonotype had zero frequency before treatment. Significantly changed CDR3 beta sequences were clustered with GLIPH2 at simulation_depth=1000 and kmer_min_depth=3, and CDR3s shorter than five residues were left out. This immuneACCESS table, as held by TCRdb, lists in-frame sequences with V and J called but not all clones. Of the missing ones, under half trace to an unresolved V gene in checked studies; the others have no known cause. The V and J calls and clone size were taken over from that table, and D and trimming were inferred from the DNA. The sample table holds approximately 6,100 clones, of which over 65% were seen once. The top ten clones comprise approximately 10% of the sample.

Sequencing used bone marrow, obtained before or after starting hypomethylating agent treatment for myelodysplastic syndrome (not recorded which). This sequence uses TRBV28 and TRBJ2-2; TRBD1 could be the D gene, as 6 bases match. The receptor was isolated from a human donor with myelodysplastic syndrome. CDR3 loop: CASSPGTPRLVTGELFF. The nucleotide sequence reads TGTGCCAGCAGTCCAGGGACACCTCGCCTGGTCACCGGGGAGCTGTTTTTT.